This passage covers 17 T cell receptor beta chains from one sample sequenced in a study of CD8 T cells in ankylosing spondylitis. A single record per CDR3 protein comes from TCRdb applying MiXCR to the 5' RACE reads. The sample shows 250,000 or so distinct CDR3 sequences, approximately 24% of them seen only once. Sample: blood, either unsorted or a sorted T cell fraction (not recorded which). These TCRs come from a male donor with ankylosing spondylitis or in good health (not recorded which).

CDR3 loop: CASSQDERGGYEQYF. The CDR3 DNA sequence: TGTGCCAGCAGCCAAGATGAGCGGGGGGGCTACGAGCAGTACTTC. The genes are TRBV4-2 and TRBJ2-7; TRBD2 matches at 10 bases. Trimming at V came to 0 bases and at J to 3 bases, leaving 2 bases not matched to a gene. The CDR3 is 15 residues long. Germline loops: CDR1 LGHNA, CDR2 YNFKEQ.

The chain employs TRBV11-1 and TRBJ2-3; TRBD2 matches at 7 bases. Germline V gene lookup returns CDR1 SGHAT and CDR2 FQDESV (reference sequence). CDR3 size: 18 residues. V lost 5 bases to trimming and J lost 4 bases; unmatched junction nucleotides: 18. CDR3 DNA sequence: TGTGCCAGCAGCCCCCCCCGAGGCGTGAAGCGGGGCCCAGATACGCAGTATTTT. This sequence encodes CASSPPRGVKRGPDTQYF.

This clonotype has just a few counts. CDR3 coding DNA: TGCGCCAGCAGCTGGACAGGGGCTAGCACAGATACGCAGTATTTT. This sequence encodes CASSWTGASTDTQYF. The gene calls are TRBV10-1 and TRBJ2-3, with TRBD1 matching 9 bases. V shed 6 bases, J shed 0 bases, and the junction held 4 bases outside the gene matches. CDR3 length equals 15 residues. From germline, CDR1 is WNHNN and CDR2 SYGVQD (reference sequence).

This clonotype has at least ten counts. This chain uses TRBV7-2 with TRBJ2-5; D remains ambiguous. Germline V lookup: CDR1 SGHTA, CDR2 FQGNSA. This CDR3 has 14 residues. V lost 4 bases, J lost 4 bases, and 13 bases lay in between. The CDR3 region is CASSSLGSPETQYF. The CDR3 DNA is TGTGCCAGCAGCTCCTTGGGGTCCCCAGAGACCCAGTACTTC.

In its sample, this clonotype was seen many times. V and J are TRBV20-1 and TRBJ2-3; a possible D gene is TRBD2 (6 bases). Germline lookup yields CDR1 DFQATT and CDR2 SNEGSKA (reference sequence). Trimming stripped 3 bases from V and 2 bases from J, with 12 bases between. The CDR3 spans 14 residues. This CDR3 reads CSASLVAATDTQYF. In DNA form, the CDR3 reads TGCAGTGCTAGCTTGGTAGCGGCCACAGATACGCAGTATTTT.

The chain carries TRBV20-1 and TRBJ2-1; 9 nucleotides align to TRBD1. Looked up from germline, CDR1 is DFQATT and CDR2 is SNEGSKA (reference sequence). The ends lost 0 bases at V and 6 bases at J; junction bases unmatched: 9. The CDR3 has 16 residues. The CDR3 sequence: CSARDNRGQGINEQFF. CDR3 bases: TGCAGTGCTAGAGATAACAGGGGGCAGGGGATCAATGAGCAGTTCTTC.

The gene calls are TRBV7-9 and TRBJ2-3, with a weak D call TRBD2 (6 bases). Germline values: CDR1 SEHNR, CDR2 FQNEAQ (reference sequence). The germline V and J ends were trimmed by 10 bases and 2 bases, with 16 bases remaining between them. This CDR3 region has 14 residues. The CDR3 DNA is TGTGCCACCCGGGGGATGTGGTCCACAGATACGCAGTATTTT. It specifies CATRGMWSTDTQYF.

The chain joins TRBV6-1 to TRBJ2-4; perhaps TRBD2 as D (7 bases). The CDR3 length is 15 residues. Trimming shortened V by 6 bases and J by 7 bases, and 19 bases separated the two germline ends. Germline V gene sequence: CDR1 MNHNS, CDR2 SASEGT. Written as DNA, the CDR3 is TGTGCCAGCAGCCCCCCGGGGGGCAATGGGAACATTCAGTACTTC. Translated: CASSPPGGNGNIQYF.

The chain uses TRBV10-3 and TRBJ2-7; 9 bases map to TRBD1. Germline values: CDR1 ENHRY, CDR2 SYGVKD. This CDR3 is 14 amino acids long. The V gene end was trimmed by 4 bases and the J gene end by 3 bases; junction bases not matched to a gene: 4. CDR3 nucleotides: TGTGCCATCAGTGCACGGACAGGGGACTACGAGCAGTACTTC. Translating it yields CAISARTGDYEQYF.

The chain has TRBV20-1 and TRBJ1-5; 9 bases align to TRBD1. CDR3 length: 15 residues. In germline, CDR1 is DFQATT, CDR2 SNEGSKA (reference sequence). Trimming removed 5 bases from V and 7 bases from J; junction bases left unmatched: 12. CDR3 sequence: CSASPGQGGEQPQHF. The CDR3 DNA is TGCAGTGCTTCCCCGGGACAGGGAGGAGAGCAGCCCCAGCATTTT.

The sample holds a few counts of this clonotype. The chain links TRBV20-1 to TRBJ2-3; D ambiguous. The CDR3 is 13 residues long. In germline, CDR1 is DFQATT, CDR2 SNEGSKA (reference sequence). The V end was cut by 2 bases, the J end by 0 bases, with 6 bases between. CDR3 bases: TGCAGTGCTAGACACGGAAGCACAGATACGCAGTATTTT. Its translation: CSARHGSTDTQYF.

This clonotype turned up a few times. The chain recombines TRBV20-1 with TRBJ2-7; possibly TRBD2 for D (7 bases). Germline V gene sequence: CDR1 DFQATT, CDR2 SNEGSKA (reference sequence). The V end lost 3 bases, the J end lost 3 bases, and 12 bases lay between the germline ends. CDR3 size: 13 residues. In nucleotides, the CDR3 is TGCAGTGCTAGGGCGGGGGCGAACTACGAGCAGTACTTC. Translated: CSARAGANYEQYF.

Ten or more counts support this clonotype. The chain employs TRBV7-9 and TRBJ2-7; D may be TRBD1 (6 bases). V lost 7 bases and J lost 2, with 12 bases in between. This CDR3 region has 13 residues. In germline, CDR1 is SEHNR, CDR2 FQNEAQ (reference sequence). DNA of the CDR3: TGTGCCAGCACGAACTGGGACACCTACGAGCAGTACTTC. This codes for CASTNWDTYEQYF.

This clonotype was recorded many times. The chain joins TRBV12-3 or TRBV12-4 to TRBJ1-5; D uncertain. This CDR3 region has 12 residues. The V end was cut by 6 bases, the J end by 3 bases, with 6 bases between. The CDR3 sequence is CASRYYNQPQHF. The CDR3 bases are TGTGCCAGCAGGTATTACAATCAGCCCCAGCATTTT.

Worth noting for this clonotype: A clone one base away is much larger, so this may be a read error. The chain combines TRBV2 with TRBJ2-3, with a possible D match to TRBD2 (6 bases). V was trimmed by 9 bases and J by 7 bases, leaving 14 bases between them. Germline V gives CDR1 SNHLY, CDR2 FYNNEI. The CDR3 covers 12 residues. Here the CDR3 reads CARTEAGNTQYF. CDR3 DNA sequence: TGTGCCAGAACCGAGGCGGGAAATACGCAGTATTTT.

The V call is TRBV29-1, the J call TRBJ2-5, with D hard to call. The V and J ends lost 3 bases and 1 base respectively, with 9 bases between them. Germline V gene sequence: CDR1 SQVTM, CDR2 ANQGSEA. This CDR3 is 13 amino acids long. This CDR3 is CSVDLDPQETQYF. The DNA of the CDR3 is TGCAGCGTTGATCTGGACCCCCAAGAGACCCAGTACTTC.

The genes are TRBV13 and TRBJ2-7; either TRBD1 or TRBD2 may supply D (5 bases each). The germline gives CDR1 PRHDT, CDR2 FYEKMQ (reference sequence). This CDR3 has 14 residues. The V and J ends lost 5 bases and 3 bases respectively, with 14 bases between them. The CDR3 region has the DNA TGTGCCAGCAGCCGAGGGCCAGGGATCTACGAGCAGTACTTC. Translated, it gives CASSRGPGIYEQYF.